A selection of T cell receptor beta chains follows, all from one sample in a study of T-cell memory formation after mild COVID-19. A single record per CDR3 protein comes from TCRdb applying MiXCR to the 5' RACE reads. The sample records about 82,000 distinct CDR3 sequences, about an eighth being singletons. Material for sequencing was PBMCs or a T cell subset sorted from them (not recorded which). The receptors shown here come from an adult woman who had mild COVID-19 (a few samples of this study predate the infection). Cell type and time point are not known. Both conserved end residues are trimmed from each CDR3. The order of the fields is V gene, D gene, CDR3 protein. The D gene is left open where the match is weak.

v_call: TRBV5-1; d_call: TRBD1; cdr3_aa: ASSLNPGGTEAF
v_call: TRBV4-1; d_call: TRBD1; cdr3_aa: ASSHRDRRDEQY
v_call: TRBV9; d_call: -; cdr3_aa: ASSAYTDTQY
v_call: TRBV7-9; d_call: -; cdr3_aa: ASSTYAASSYEQY
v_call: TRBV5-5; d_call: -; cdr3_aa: ASSLIVRTVPYEQY
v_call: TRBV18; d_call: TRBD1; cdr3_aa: ASSPWDSSTDTQY
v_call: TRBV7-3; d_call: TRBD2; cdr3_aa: ASSLIAGYDNEQF
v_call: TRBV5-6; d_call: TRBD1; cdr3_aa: ASSLTGQGITEAF
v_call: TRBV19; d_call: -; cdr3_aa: ASGVSGANVLT
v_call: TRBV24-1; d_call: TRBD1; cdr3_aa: ATSERTGFGYT
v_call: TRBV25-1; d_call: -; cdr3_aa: ASSPPVGALGVFADTQY
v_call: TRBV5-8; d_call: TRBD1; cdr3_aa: ASGTGLSNEQF
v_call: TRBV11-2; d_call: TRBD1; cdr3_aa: ASSEGQGSTGETQY
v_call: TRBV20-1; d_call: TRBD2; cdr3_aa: SARFAGGIYNEQF
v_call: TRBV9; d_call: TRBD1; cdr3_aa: ASSARDRSSYEQY
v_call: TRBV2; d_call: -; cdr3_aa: ASTKNTEAF
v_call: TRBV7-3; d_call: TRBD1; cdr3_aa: ASSLESGQGYTEAF
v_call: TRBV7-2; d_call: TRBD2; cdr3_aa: ASSPDPGLAGHEQY
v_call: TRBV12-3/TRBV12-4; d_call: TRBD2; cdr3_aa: ASSRSSGGLGGQY
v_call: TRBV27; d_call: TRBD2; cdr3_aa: ASSLSGTSGRAPHTGELF
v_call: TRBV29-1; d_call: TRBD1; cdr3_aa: SVPGTGNEKLF
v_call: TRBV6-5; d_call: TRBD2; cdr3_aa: ASSYGTSGSDTQY
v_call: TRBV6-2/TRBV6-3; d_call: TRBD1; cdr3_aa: ASSYSTAGGSYNEQF
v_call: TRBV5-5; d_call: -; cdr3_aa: ASSLEAGNNQPQH
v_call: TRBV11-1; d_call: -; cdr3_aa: ASSPRPRWTDTQY
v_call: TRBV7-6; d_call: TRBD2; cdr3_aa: ASSFGEGQVDEQF
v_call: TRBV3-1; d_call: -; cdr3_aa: ASSPGASYEQY
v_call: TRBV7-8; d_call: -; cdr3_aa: ASSLKRGGLRGYT
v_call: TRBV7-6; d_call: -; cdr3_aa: ASSPREQAADTQY